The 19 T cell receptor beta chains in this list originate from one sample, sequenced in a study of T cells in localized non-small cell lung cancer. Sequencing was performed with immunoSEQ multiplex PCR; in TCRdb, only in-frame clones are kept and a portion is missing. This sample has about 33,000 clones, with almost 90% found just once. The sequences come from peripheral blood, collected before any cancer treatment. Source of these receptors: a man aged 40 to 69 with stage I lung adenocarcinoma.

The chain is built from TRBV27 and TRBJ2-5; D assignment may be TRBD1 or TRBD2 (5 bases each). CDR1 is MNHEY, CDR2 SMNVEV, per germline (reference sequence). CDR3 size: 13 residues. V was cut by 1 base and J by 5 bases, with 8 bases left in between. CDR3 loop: CASSLLGVETQYF. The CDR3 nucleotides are TGTGCCAGCAGTTTATTGGGGGTGGAGACCCAGTACTTC.

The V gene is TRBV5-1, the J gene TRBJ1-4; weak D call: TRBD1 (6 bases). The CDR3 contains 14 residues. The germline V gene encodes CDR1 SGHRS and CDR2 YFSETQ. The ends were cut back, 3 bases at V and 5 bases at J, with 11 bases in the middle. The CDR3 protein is CASSSLQGNEKLFF. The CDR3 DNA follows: TGCGCCAGCAGCTCGTTACAGGGAAATGAAAAACTGTTTTTT.

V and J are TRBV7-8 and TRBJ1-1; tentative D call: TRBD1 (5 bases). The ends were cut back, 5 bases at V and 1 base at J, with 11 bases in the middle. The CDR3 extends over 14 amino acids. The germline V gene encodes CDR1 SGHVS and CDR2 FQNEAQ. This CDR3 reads CASSPGTANTEAFF. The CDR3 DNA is TGTGCCAGCAGCCCAGGGACGGCGAACACTGAAGCTTTCTTT.

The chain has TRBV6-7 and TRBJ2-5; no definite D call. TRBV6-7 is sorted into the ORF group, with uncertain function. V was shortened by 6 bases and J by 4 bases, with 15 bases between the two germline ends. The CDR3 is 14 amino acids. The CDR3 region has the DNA TGTGCCAGCAGCTCGACTTGGCTACGAGAGACCCAGTACTTC. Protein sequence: CASSSTWLRETQYF.

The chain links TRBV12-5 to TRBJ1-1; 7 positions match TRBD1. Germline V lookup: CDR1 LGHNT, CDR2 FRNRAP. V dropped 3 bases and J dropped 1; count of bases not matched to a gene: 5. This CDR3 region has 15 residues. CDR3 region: CASGFGGTENTEAFF. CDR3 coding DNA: TGTGCTAGTGGTTTTGGTGGGACAGAGAACACTGAAGCTTTCTTT.

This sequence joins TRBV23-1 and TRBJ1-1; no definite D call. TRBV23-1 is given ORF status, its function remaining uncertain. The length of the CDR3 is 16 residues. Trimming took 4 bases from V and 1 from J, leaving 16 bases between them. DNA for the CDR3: TGCGCCAGCAGTCCCAAAAGGGCAGAACCGAACACTGAAGCTTTCTTT. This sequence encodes CASSPKRAEPNTEAFF.

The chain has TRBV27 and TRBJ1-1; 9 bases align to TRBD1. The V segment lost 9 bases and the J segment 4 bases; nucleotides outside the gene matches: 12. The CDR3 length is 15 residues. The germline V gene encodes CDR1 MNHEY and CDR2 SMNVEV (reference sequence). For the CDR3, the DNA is TGTGCCAGTTTAAACAGGGGGCCAATCCTCACTGAAGCTTTCTTT. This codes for CASLNRGPILTEAFF.

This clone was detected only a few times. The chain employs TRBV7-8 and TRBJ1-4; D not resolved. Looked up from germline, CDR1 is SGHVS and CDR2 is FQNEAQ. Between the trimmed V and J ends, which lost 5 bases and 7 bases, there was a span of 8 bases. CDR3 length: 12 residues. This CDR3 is CASSLRSEKLFF. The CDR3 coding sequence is TGTGCCAGCAGCCTCAGGAGTGAAAAACTGTTTTTT.

CDR3 coding DNA: TGTGCCAGCAGCCGCGCCGAGGAGACCCAGTACTTC. Protein sequence: CASSRAEETQYF. This chain uses TRBV7-8 with TRBJ2-5; D gene unclear. The V and J ends lost 5 bases and 5 bases respectively, with 9 bases between them. Germline values: CDR1 SGHVS, CDR2 FQNEAQ. This CDR3 is built from 12 residues. The whole variable domain, remainder taken from reference TRBV7-8 and TRBJ2-5, is GAGVSQSPRYKVAKRGQDVALRCDPISGHVSLFWYQQALGQGPEFLTYFQNEAQLDKSGLPSDRFFAERPEGSVSTLKIQRTQQEDSAVYLCASSRAEETQYFGPGTRLLVL.

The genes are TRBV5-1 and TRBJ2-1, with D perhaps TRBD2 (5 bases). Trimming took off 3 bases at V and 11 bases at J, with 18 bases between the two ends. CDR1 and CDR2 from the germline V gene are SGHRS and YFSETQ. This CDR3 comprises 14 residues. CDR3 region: CASSSNAAPGKQFF. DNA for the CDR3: TGCGCCAGCAGCTCTAACGCTGCCCCGGGGAAGCAGTTCTTC.

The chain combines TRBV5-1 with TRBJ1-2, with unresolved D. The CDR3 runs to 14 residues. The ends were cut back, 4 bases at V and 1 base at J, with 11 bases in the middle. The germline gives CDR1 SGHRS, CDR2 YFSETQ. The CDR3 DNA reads TGCGCCAGCAGCCGGGCAGGCCTTAACTATGGCTACACCTTC. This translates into CASSRAGLNYGYTF.

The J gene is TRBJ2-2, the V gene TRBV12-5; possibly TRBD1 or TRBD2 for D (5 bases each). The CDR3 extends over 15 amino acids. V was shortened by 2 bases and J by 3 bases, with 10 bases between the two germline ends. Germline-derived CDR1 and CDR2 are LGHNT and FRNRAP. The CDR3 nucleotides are TGTGCTAGTGGTTTGCGGGGACCCCACACCGGGGAGCTGTTTTTT. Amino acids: CASGLRGPHTGELFF.

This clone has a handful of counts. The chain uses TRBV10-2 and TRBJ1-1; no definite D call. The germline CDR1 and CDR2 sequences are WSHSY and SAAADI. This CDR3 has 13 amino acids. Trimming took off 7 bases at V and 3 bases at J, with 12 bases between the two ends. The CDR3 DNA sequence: TGCGCCAGCAAGGCCGGAGTATACACTGAAGCTTTCTTT. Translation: CASKAGVYTEAFF.

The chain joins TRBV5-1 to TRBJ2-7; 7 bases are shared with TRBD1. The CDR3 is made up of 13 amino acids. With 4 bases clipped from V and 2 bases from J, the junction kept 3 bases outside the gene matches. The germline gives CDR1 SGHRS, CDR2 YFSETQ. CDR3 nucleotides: TGCGCCAGCAGCATCGGACAGGCCTACGAGCAGTACTTC. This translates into CASSIGQAYEQYF.

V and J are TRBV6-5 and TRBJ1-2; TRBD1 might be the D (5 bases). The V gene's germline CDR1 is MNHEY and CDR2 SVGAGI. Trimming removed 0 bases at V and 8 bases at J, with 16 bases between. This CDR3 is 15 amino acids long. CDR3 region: CASSYSIREVEGYTF. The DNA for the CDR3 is TGTGCCAGCAGTTACTCGATCAGGGAGGTTGAGGGCTACACCTTC.

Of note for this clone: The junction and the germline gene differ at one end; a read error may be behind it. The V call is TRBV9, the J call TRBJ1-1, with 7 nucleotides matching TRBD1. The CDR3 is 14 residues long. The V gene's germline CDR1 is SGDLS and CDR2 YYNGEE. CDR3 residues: CTSGGTAQNTEAFF. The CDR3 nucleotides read TGTACCAGCGGGGGGACAGCCCAGAACACTGAAGCTTTCTTT. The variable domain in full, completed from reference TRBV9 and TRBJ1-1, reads DSGVTQTPKHLITATGQRVTLRCSPRSGDLSVYWYQQSLDQGLQFLIQYYNGEERAKGNILERFSAQQFPDLHSELNLSSLELGDSALYFCTSGGTAQNTEAFFGQGTRLTVV.

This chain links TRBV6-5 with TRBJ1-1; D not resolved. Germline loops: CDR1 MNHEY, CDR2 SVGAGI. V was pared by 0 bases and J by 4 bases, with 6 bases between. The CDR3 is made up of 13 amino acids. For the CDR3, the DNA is TGTGCCAGCAGTTACTCTACTGTCACTGAAGCTTTCTTT. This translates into CASSYSTVTEAFF.

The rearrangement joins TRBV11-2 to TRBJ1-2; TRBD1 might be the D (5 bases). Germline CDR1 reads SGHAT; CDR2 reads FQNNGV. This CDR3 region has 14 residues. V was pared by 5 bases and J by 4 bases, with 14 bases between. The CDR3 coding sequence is TGTGCCAGCAGCCCCATCCCAGGGAGCTATGGCTACACCTTC. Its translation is CASSPIPGSYGYTF.

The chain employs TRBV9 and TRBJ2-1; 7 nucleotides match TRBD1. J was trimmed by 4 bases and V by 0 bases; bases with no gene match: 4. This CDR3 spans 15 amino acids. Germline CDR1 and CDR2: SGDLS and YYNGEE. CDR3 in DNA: TGTGCCAGCAGCGTAGCGGACAGGCTTTACAATGAGCAGTTCTTC. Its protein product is CASSVADRLYNEQFF.